Listed below are T cell receptor beta chains from one sample, sequenced in a study of monozygotic twins with cystic fibrosis. Using immunoSEQ multiplex PCR, the repertoire was profiled, and TCRdb retains in-frame clones only, with some absent. The repertoire consists of some 35,000 clones, with 90% to 95% occurring once and the leading ten covering less than 0.2%. The source material was blood. These receptors were collected from a boy aged 2 to 9 with cystic fibrosis. Each CDR3 is given with its conserved first and last residue. The order of the fields is D gene, J gene, V gene, clone size, CDR3 DNA, CDR3 protein. D genes are given only for firm matches. Clone size is not always given. Where it is, it says once, few, many or a class for expanded clones.

NA,TRBJ1-2,TRBV19,NA,TGTGCCAGTACCCCGACAGGAACAAACTATGGCTACACCTTC,CASTPTGTNYGYTF
NA,TRBJ1-1,TRBV10-3,NA,TGTGCCACCCGGGATCCCGGCTCGAACACTGAAGCTTTCTTT,CATRDPGSNTEAFF
TRBD1,TRBJ1-4,TRBV5-1,NA,TGCGCCAGCAGCATCACCGGGACAGGGGTGAAAGATCTGTTTTTT,CASSITGTGVKDLFF
NA,TRBJ1-1,TRBV5-6,once,TGTGCCAGCAGCATAGGACGGGGGAGCACTGAAGCTTTCTTT,CASSIGRGSTEAFF
TRBD1,TRBJ2-2,TRBV12-5,NA,TGTGCTAGTGGTTTGGTGGTCGACAGGGGGCCTTTGCCCAACACCGGGGAGCTGTTTTTT,CASGLVVDRGPLPNTGELFF
TRBD1,TRBJ2-4,TRBV19,NA,TGTGCCAGTAGTGGACAGGGGTTAGGGAACATTCAGTACTTC,CASSGQGLGNIQYF
NA,TRBJ1-5,TRBV6-5,NA,TGTGCCAGCAGTCCAGGACAGAGCAATCAGCCCCAGCATTTT,CASSPGQSNQPQHF
NA,TRBJ1-2,TRBV19,NA,TGTGCCAGTAGTCCCTACCTCCGGGGGATCAATGGCTACACCTTC,CASSPYLRGINGYTF
TRBD1,TRBJ2-7,TRBV2,NA,TGTGCCAGCTCCTTTGGGACAGGGAGTACCTACGAGCAGTACTTC,CASSFGTGSTYEQYF
NA,TRBJ1-1,TRBV9,few,TGTGCCAGCAGCGTAGGCCTAGGGGGTGCGAACACTGAAGCTTTCTTT,CASSVGLGGANTEAFF
NA,TRBJ2-5,TRBV28,NA,TGTGCCAGCAGTTTCGGGCAGAATCAAGAGACCCAGTACTTC,CASSFGQNQETQYF
NA,TRBJ1-2,TRBV5-4,once,TGTGCCAGCAGGGTTCGCGGGTCTAACTATGGCTACACCTTC,CASRVRGSNYGYTF
NA,TRBJ2-3,TRBV5-1,NA,TGCGCCAGCAGCTTGAGTCCAGCGGGTCCAGATACGCAGTATTTT,CASSLSPAGPDTQYF
NA,TRBJ2-2,TRBV6-1,NA,TGTGCCAGCAGTGCAGGGGTCACCGGGGAGCTGTTTTTT,CASSAGVTGELFF
TRBD1,TRBJ2-7,TRBV27,NA,TGTGCCAGCAGCAATAAGGGACAGGGTTTTCGCGAGCAGTACTTC,CASSNKGQGFREQYF
NA,TRBJ2-5,TRBV7-2,NA,TGTGCCAGCAGCTTAGGACACCAAGAGACCCAGTACTTC,CASSLGHQETQYF
TRBD1,TRBJ2-2,TRBV19,NA,TGTGCCAGTAGTATCCTATACGGGGACAGGGCGAACACCGGGGAGCTGTTTTTT,CASSILYGDRANTGELFF
NA,TRBJ2-7,TRBV5-8,NA,TGTGCCAGCAGCCCGGGACGGAACCGCTACGAGCAGTACTTC,CASSPGRNRYEQYF
TRBD1,TRBJ1-1,TRBV7-9,NA,TGTGCCAGCAGCTTGGGACAGGGGGTGAACACTGAAGCTTTCTTT,CASSLGQGVNTEAFF
NA,TRBJ1-3,TRBV6-5,NA,TGTGCCAGCAGTTTACGGGACTCAAGAGGCACCATATATTTT,CASSLRDSRGTIYF
NA,TRBJ2-3,TRBV11-3,NA,TGTGCCAGCAGCTTCCTACAGCTAGCAGATACGCAGTATTTT,CASSFLQLADTQYF
NA,TRBJ1-1,TRBV29-1,NA,TGCAGCACGAAAGGGGCAGGGAGCACTGAAGCTTTCTTT,CSTKGAGSTEAFF
TRBD1,TRBJ1-1,TRBV7-9,NA,TGTGCCAGCAGCGGGTCAGACAGGGGGAACGTCGGAGCTTTCTTT,CASSGSDRGNVGAFF
TRBD1,TRBJ1-4,TRBV7-2,NA,TGTGCCAGCAGCTTACAACAGGGGGCGCGTCCAACTAATGAAAAACTGTTTTTT,CASSLQQGARPTNEKLFF
TRBD1,TRBJ2-3,TRBV5-1,NA,TGCGCCAGCAGCTTGGACCCTCGACAGGGAACTAGAGATACGCAGTATTTT,CASSLDPRQGTRDTQYF
NA,TRBJ1-5,TRBV19,NA,TGTGCCAGTAGTATAACGGTTTATAGCAATCAGCCCCAGCATTTT,CASSITVYSNQPQHF
NA,TRBJ2-1,TRBV18,NA,TGTGCCAGCTCACCGACGACAGTTTCCTACAATGAGCAGTTCTTC,CASSPTTVSYNEQFF
NA,TRBJ1-2,TRBV27,NA,TGTGCCAGCAGTTTATTAGCTGGTATGGAGGGCTACACCTTC,CASSLLAGMEGYTF
TRBD1,TRBJ1-1,TRBV9,NA,TGTGCCAGCAGCGTAGGGACAGGGGAGGCTTTCTTT,CASSVGTGEAFF
NA,TRBJ1-6,TRBV6-5,NA,TGTGCCAGCAGTTACTCATGGGGGCGGGATTCACCCCTCCACTTT,CASSYSWGRDSPLHF
NA,TRBJ1-4,TRBV6-5,NA,TGTGCCAGCAGTTACTCCGTCGGGAGGGTTGATGAAAAACTGTTTTTT,CASSYSVGRVDEKLFF
TRBD2,TRBJ2-3,TRBV10-1,NA,TGCGCCAGCAGCCGACTAGCAGAGAGCACAGATACGCAGTATTTT,CASSRLAESTDTQYF
TRBD2,TRBJ2-7,TRBV9,NA,TGTGCCAGCAGCCTCGGGACTAGCGGGGGGGCTTCCTACGAGCAGTACTTC,CASSLGTSGGASYEQYF
TRBD1,TRBJ2-5,TRBV7-9,NA,TGTGCCAGCAGTTATCAGGGGGAAGGGACCCAGTACTTC,CASSYQGEGTQYF
NA,TRBJ1-2,TRBV19,NA,TGTGCCAGTAGTATAAGTGGGCAGGGAGATGGCTACACCTTC,CASSISGQGDGYTF
NA,TRBJ1-1,TRBV6-5,once,TGTGCCAGCAGTTACTCGGGCCAGGCGAACACTGAAGCTTTCTTT,CASSYSGQANTEAFF
TRBD1,TRBJ1-5,TRBV27,NA,TGTGCCAGCAGCCTCACAGGGGGGCTATATAGCAATCAGCCCCAGCATTTT,CASSLTGGLYSNQPQHF
TRBD1,TRBJ1-5,TRBV5-8,NA,TGTGCCAGCAGCTGGGGACAGAATTCACGTCAGCCCCAGCATTTT,CASSWGQNSRQPQHF
NA,TRBJ2-1,TRBV7-9,NA,TGTGCCAGCAGCCTCACGGACAATGAGCAGTTCTTC,CASSLTDNEQFF
NA,TRBJ2-2,TRBV7-7,NA,TGTGCTAGCAGCATAGACAGGCCCGGGGAGCTGTTTTTT,CASSIDRPGELFF
TRBD2,TRBJ2-1,TRBV19,NA,TGTGCCAGTACCCCGGCCCTAGCGGGGGTCACGAATGAGCAGTTCTTC,CASTPALAGVTNEQFF
NA,TRBJ2-2,TRBV6-5,NA,TGTGCCAGCATCGCGTCCGGGGAGCTGTTTTTT,CASIASGELFF
TRBD1,TRBJ1-5,TRBV19,NA,TGTGCCAGTAGTACTGGGACAGGGGCCGCCAATCAGCCCCAGCATTTT,CASSTGTGAANQPQHF
TRBD1,TRBJ1-6,TRBV4-2,NA,TGTGCCAGCAGCGGGATCCAGGGGGGTAATTCACCCCTCCACTTT,CASSGIQGGNSPLHF
NA,TRBJ1-4,TRBV6-5,NA,TGTGCCAGCAGTTACTCTCTCCGGGGCGGTGAAAAACTGTTTTTT,CASSYSLRGGEKLFF